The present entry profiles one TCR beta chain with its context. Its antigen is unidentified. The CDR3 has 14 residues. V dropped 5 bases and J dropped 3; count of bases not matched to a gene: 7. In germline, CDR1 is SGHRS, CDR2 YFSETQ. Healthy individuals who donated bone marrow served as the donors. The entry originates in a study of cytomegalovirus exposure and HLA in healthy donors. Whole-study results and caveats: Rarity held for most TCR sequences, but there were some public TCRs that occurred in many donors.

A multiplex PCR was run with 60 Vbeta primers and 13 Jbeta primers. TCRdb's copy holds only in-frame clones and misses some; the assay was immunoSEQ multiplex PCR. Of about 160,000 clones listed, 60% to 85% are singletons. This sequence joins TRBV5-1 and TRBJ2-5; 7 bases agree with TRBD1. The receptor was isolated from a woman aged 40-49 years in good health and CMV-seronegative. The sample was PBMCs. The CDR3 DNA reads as TGCGCCAGCAGTCAAACAGGGACAGAAGAGACCCAGTACTTC. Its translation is CASSQTGTEETQYF.